This T cell receptor (beta chain) was identified in a study of shared clonotypes between healthy human individuals. An even split of each subset's genomic DNA across several immunoSEQ plates was performed. Each replicate PCR on the sorted subsets used 200 to 250 ng DNA (approximately 27,000 T cell genomes). The method was immunoSEQ multiplex PCR; TCRdb's version includes in-frame clones alone and lacks a portion of them. This table holds more than 850,000 clones, around three quarters found once. CDR3 length: 13 amino acids. Trimming took off 1 base at V and 6 bases at J, with 6 bases between the two ends. The germline V gene has CDR1 SGHAT and CDR2 FQNNGV. In the case of this clone: The antigen remains undetermined.

Study findings and constraints: It was only blood that was sampled, and tissue repertoires likely differ. Sequencing depth was expected to affect clonotype sharing among donors.

Sequencing was carried out using memory CD4+ T cells from PBMCs. Specified subset: CD45RA-negative fraction. This receptor was taken from a man aged 18 to 35 in good health. Some clones in this sample may be carry-over from other donors' samples. The V and J genes are TRBV11-2 and TRBJ2-2, with D uncertain. CDR3 sequence reads: CASSLAGPGELFF. In DNA form, the CDR3 reads TGTGCCAGCAGCTTAGCTGGCCCCGGGGAGCTGTTTTTT.